This TCR beta chain was sequenced for a study of cytomegalovirus exposure and HLA in healthy donors. Study context: There were approximately 85 million unique TCRs (from HLA-typed donors) in an early data release. Ancestry clustering placed around four fifths of 350 to 500 genotyped donors in the Caucasian-associated cluster. Regarding the study as a whole: Later on, a genetic analysis was performed. It linked a missense variant in DCLRE1C with V- and J-gene trimming of TCR beta.

It was with 60 Vbeta and 13 Jbeta primers that the PCR ran. Profiling relied on immunoSEQ multiplex PCR, and the TCRdb table lists in-frame clones only, not all of them. Of more than 95,000 clones detected, around three quarters appear once; the ten largest clones hold approximately 3.8%. About this clone: The antigen remains unidentified.

Specimen: PBMCs. The receptor's source is a middle-aged man in good health and CMV-seronegative.

The CDR3 loop is CASSLMSRQGGEAFF. The CDR3 region has the DNA TGCGCCAGCAGCTTGATGTCACGGCAGGGCGGTGAAGCTTTCTTT. The chain is built from TRBV5-1 and TRBJ1-1, with D possibly TRBD1 on 5 matching bases. V was pared by 1 base and J by 7 bases, with 17 bases between. CDR1 SGHRS and CDR2 YFSETQ come from the germline V gene. The CDR3 consists of 15 residues.